This TCR beta chain was observed in a study of T cells in Graves' hyperthyroidism and ophthalmopathy. There are a few counts of this clonotype. Trimming cost V 1 base and J 5 bases; bases outside gene matches: 5. This CDR3 comprises 16 residues. Germline V CDR1 and CDR2: LGHDT, YNNKEL (reference sequence). Patients between 18 and 65 years old had hyperthyroidism, newly diagnosed and lasting under 2 months. Not enrolled were patients with uncontrolled infection, other autoimmune disease, pregnancy or lactation. Clinical symptoms, serum thyroxine, TRAb, thyroid ultrasound and orbital computed tomography informed diagnoses. TCR beta CDR3 regions were amplified from RNA. The HTBI set primed first-round TCR CDR3 RT-PCR. A single record per CDR3 protein comes from TCRdb applying MiXCR to the multiplex PCR reads. The sample yields hundreds of thousands of distinct CDR3 sequences, 13% to 15% seen once.

V usage is TRBV3-1 and J usage is TRBJ2-7; 13 bases fit TRBD2. The sequencing sample was made of blood. The receptor was derived from a woman aged 18 to 35 with Graves' hyperthyroidism. The CDR3 is CASSQVFGLAGDEQYF. DNA for the CDR3: TGTGCCAGCAGCCAAGTATTCGGACTAGCGGGGGACGAGCAGTACTTC.